This T cell receptor (beta chain) was captured by sequencing in a study of CD8+ T cells in alopecia areata. This CDR3 region has 13 residues. Per germline, CDR1 SGHVS and CDR2 FQNEAQ. Trimming removed 0 bases at V and 8 bases at J, with 10 bases between. Treatment defined: oral pan-JAK inhibitor, 5-10 mg twice daily. Individuals with alopecia areata gave both lesional scalp punch biopsies and peripheral blood for collection. cDNA prepared by RNA extraction and subsequent reverse transcription served as the template for sequencing. Libraries were prepared by immunoSEQ multiplex PCR; TCRdb keeps only in-frame clonotypes and omits some of them. The sample yields over 150,000 clones, 58% seen once.

The TCR sequence derives from a human donor with alopecia areata. The specimen comprised CD4+ T cells sorted from blood, sampled at week 24, from a patient treated with tofacitinib. The rearrangement uses TRBV7-8 and TRBJ1-2, with D hard to call. The CDR3 reads CASSLAPGEGYTF. The CDR3 region has the DNA TGTGCCAGCAGCTTAGCGCCAGGTGAAGGCTACACCTTC.